Listed below are T cell receptor beta chains from one sample, sequenced in a study of T cell responses to AZD1222 COVID-19 vaccine. The assay was immunoSEQ multiplex PCR, and TCRdb's table has in-frame clones only and misses some. Of fewer than 120,000 clones listed, just under 95% are singletons. Sequencing used peripheral blood, obtained 28 days after the second AZD1222 dose. These receptors came from an adult who received the AZD1222 COVID-19 vaccine. Each CDR3 is given with its conserved first and last residue. The D gene is left open where the match is weak. The size entry is marked missing in some rows and otherwise reads once, few, many or a size class.

abundance	v_gene	j_gene	d_gene	CDR3aa	CDR3nt
NA	TRBV9	TRBJ1-5	NA	CASSPRDGRQPQHF	TGTGCCAGCAGCCCCCGGGACGGGCGTCAGCCCCAGCATTTT
NA	TRBV6-5	TRBJ1-2	TRBD1	CASSLDRGAYGYTF	TGTGCCAGCAGCCTCGACAGGGGCGCTTATGGCTACACCTTC
NA	TRBV7-2	TRBJ2-5	NA	CASSPAGVGEETQYF	TGTGCCAGCAGCCCAGCAGGGGTAGGGGAGGAGACCCAGTACTTC
NA	TRBV5-4	TRBJ2-2	TRBD2	CASSFSGGGAGELFF	TGTGCCAGCAGCTTTTCGGGGGGAGGGGCCGGGGAGCTGTTTTTT
NA	TRBV30	TRBJ1-2	NA	CAWTLGAGYGYTF	TGTGCCTGGACTCTGGGGGCCGGATATGGCTACACCTTC
NA	TRBV18	TRBJ2-7	NA	CASSPPGVRYEQYF	TGTGCCAGCTCACCACCCGGGGTGCGCTACGAGCAGTACTTC
NA	TRBV27	TRBJ2-7	TRBD1	CASSSRTGGSYEQYF	TGTGCCAGCAGTTCCCGGACAGGGGGCTCCTACGAGCAGTACTTC
NA	TRBV2	TRBJ2-1	NA	CAPMTAPYNEQFF	TGTGCCCCAATGACAGCTCCCTACAATGAGCAGTTCTTC
NA	TRBV18	TRBJ1-6	NA	CASSPIRDSPLHF	TGTGCCAGCTCACCAATTCGGGATTCACCCCTCCACTTT
NA	TRBV5-5	TRBJ1-5	TRBD1	CASSLGGTGRGSNQPQHF	TGTGCCAGCAGCTTGGGAGGGACAGGGAGGGGCAGCAATCAGCCCCAGCATTTT
NA	TRBV7-3	TRBJ2-2	NA	CASSLTNTGELFF	TGTGCCAGCAGCTTAACTAACACCGGGGAGCTGTTTTTT
NA	TRBV27	TRBJ1-2	NA	CASRSGTSNYGYTF	TGTGCCAGCAGGAGCGGGACATCTAACTATGGCTACACCTTC
NA	TRBV9	TRBJ2-2	TRBD2	CASSSRGASTGELFF	TGTGCCAGCAGTTCGCGGGGGGCCAGTACCGGGGAGCTGTTTTTT
NA	TRBV5-1	TRBJ1-1	TRBD1	CASSPSTGNTEAFF	TGCGCCAGCAGCCCATCGACAGGGAATACTGAAGCTTTCTTT
NA	TRBV4-1	TRBJ1-5	TRBD1	CASSLRGTGGDQPQHF	TGCGCCAGCAGCCTTCGCGGGACAGGGGGGGATCAGCCCCAGCATTTT
NA	TRBV2	TRBJ1-6	TRBD1	CASGGQGHNSPLHF	TGTGCCAGCGGAGGACAGGGCCATAATTCACCCCTCCACTTT
NA	TRBV24-1	TRBJ1-3	TRBD1	CATSDSRGGASGNTIYF	TGTGCCACCAGTGATTCCCGAGGGGGCGCTTCTGGAAACACCATATATTTT
NA	TRBV5-4	TRBJ1-6	NA	CASSAGPPDSPLHF	TGTGCCAGCAGCGCGGGACCGCCTGATTCACCCCTCCACTTT
once	TRBV5-1	TRBJ2-5	NA	CASSLGTEETQYF	TGCGCCAGCAGCTTAGGGACGGAAGAGACCCAGTACTTC
NA	TRBV28	TRBJ1-3	NA	CASSLFPGDSGNTIYF	TGTGCCAGCAGTTTGTTCCCGGGGGACTCTGGAAACACCATATATTTT
NA	TRBV3-1/TRBV3-2	TRBJ1-4	TRBD1	CASSRQGASEKLFF	TGTGCCAGCAGCCGACAGGGGGCTAGTGAAAAACTGTTTTTT
NA	TRBV7-8	TRBJ1-6	TRBD1	CASSLRTGIAIGNSPLHF	TGTGCCAGCAGCTTACGGACAGGGATCGCTATCGGTAATTCACCCCTCCACTTT
NA	TRBV6-2/TRBV6-3	TRBJ2-2	TRBD2	CASSAPSGGATGELFF	TGTGCCAGCAGCGCCCCTAGCGGGGGGGCAACCGGGGAGCTGTTTTTT
NA	TRBV6-1	TRBJ1-5	NA	CASSETDSQPQHF	TGTGCCAGCAGTGAAACGGATAGTCAGCCCCAGCATTTT
NA	TRBV2	TRBJ2-5	NA	CASSGLRQAETQYF	TGTGCCAGCAGTGGGCTCCGACAGGCGGAGACCCAGTACTTC
once	TRBV5-5	TRBJ2-7	TRBD1	CASSLKGQGGYEQYF	TGTGCCAGCAGCTTGAAGGGACAGGGGGGCTACGAGCAGTACTTC
NA	TRBV18	TRBJ1-1	NA	CASSPTAQENTEAFF	TGTGCCAGCTCCCCGACCGCGCAGGAGAACACTGAAGCTTTCTTT
NA	TRBV7-3	TRBJ1-1	NA	CASSLVAGENTEAFF	TGTGCCAGCAGCTTAGTCGCGGGGGAGAACACTGAAGCTTTCTTT
NA	TRBV19	TRBJ2-3	NA	CASRKLGDTQYF	TGTGCCAGTAGGAAACTGGGGGATACGCAGTATTTT
NA	TRBV5-4	TRBJ2-2	NA	CASSSTLTGELFF	TGTGCCAGCAGCTCTACCCTGACCGGGGAGCTGTTTTTT
NA	TRBV10-3	TRBJ2-5	NA	CAIGEGTIQETQYF	TGTGCCATCGGCGAAGGGACGATCCAAGAGACCCAGTACTTC
NA	TRBV7-6	TRBJ2-7	TRBD2	CASSPSSGGPLRQYF	TGTGCCAGCAGCCCATCTAGCGGGGGCCCCCTACGGCAGTACTTC
NA	TRBV6-5	TRBJ1-5	NA	CASSRLGVGQPQHF	TGTGCCAGCAGTCGTTTGGGAGTGGGTCAGCCCCAGCATTTT
NA	TRBV5-1	TRBJ2-6	NA	CASSPEGGANVLTF	TGCGCCAGCAGCCCGGAGGGTGGGGCCAACGTCCTGACTTTC
NA	TRBV27	TRBJ2-2	TRBD1	CASLGQGGTGELFF	TGTGCCAGCTTAGGACAGGGAGGAACCGGGGAGCTGTTTTTT
few	TRBV5-1	TRBJ1-2	TRBD1	CASSQGGQGNYGYTF	TGCGCCAGCAGCCAGGGAGGACAGGGAAACTATGGCTACACCTTC
once	TRBV12-2	TRBJ1-2	NA	CASRSPPTPRYGYTF	TGTGCAAGTCGCTCCCCCCCCACCCCGCGCTATGGCTACACCTTC
NA	TRBV18	TRBJ2-5	NA	CASSPRPGETQYF	TGTGCCAGCTCACCACGGCCGGGCGAGACCCAGTACTTC
once	TRBV5-5	TRBJ1-5	NA	CASSLGLGNQPQHF	TGTGCCAGCAGCTTGGGGCTGGGGAATCAGCCCCAGCATTTT
NA	TRBV7-3	TRBJ2-1	NA	CASSLLVWGGEQFF	TGTGCCAGCAGCTTATTGGTGTGGGGCGGTGAGCAGTTCTTC
NA	TRBV7-8	TRBJ1-5	NA	CASSLGGWGSSNSNQPQHF	TGTGCCAGCAGCTTAGGGGGTTGGGGGAGTTCAAATAGCAATCAGCCCCAGCATTTT
NA	TRBV5-8	TRBJ2-7	NA	CASRVGGRGYEQYF	TGTGCCAGCAGAGTCGGGGGCAGGGGCTACGAGCAGTACTTC
NA	TRBV5-5	TRBJ2-2	NA	CASAEVRANTGELFF	TGTGCCAGCGCCGAGGTGCGTGCGAACACCGGGGAGCTGTTTTTT
NA	TRBV6-2/TRBV6-3	TRBJ1-4	TRBD1	CASSSTGGTNEKLFF	TGTGCCAGCAGCTCCACAGGGGGAACTAATGAAAAACTGTTTTTT
once	TRBV6-5	TRBJ2-1	NA	CASSYDAGRYNEQFF	TGTGCCAGCAGTTACGATGCGGGCCGCTACAATGAGCAGTTCTTC
NA	TRBV7-2	TRBJ2-7	NA	CASSLATSYEQYF	TGTGCCAGCAGCTTAGCCACATCCTACGAGCAGTACTTC
NA	TRBV5-1	TRBJ2-7	NA	CASSLALGRTYEQYF	TGCGCCAGCAGCTTGGCCCTGGGCAGAACCTACGAGCAGTACTTC